This T cell receptor beta chain was sequenced in a study of lymphopenia after photon versus proton radiotherapy. Assay: immunoSEQ multiplex PCR; the TCRdb copy retains only in-frame clones and omits some. Counted here are 45,000 to 65,000 clones, more than 90% occurring once; the ten biggest clones make up about a sixth. V shed 5 bases and J shed 5 bases, with 16 bases lying between them. Germline V CDR1 and CDR2: MNHEY, SMNVEV (reference sequence). The CDR3 contains 14 residues. The sequencing used peripheral blood, collected from a patient treated with photon-based radiotherapy. The rearrangement joins TRBV27 to TRBJ2-7; D remains unclear. This clonotype originated in a woman aged 40 to 50 with cholangiocarcinoma. CDR3 DNA: TGTGCCAGCAGTAATACAGTTCATCGGCACGAGCAGTACTTC. This translates into CASSNTVHRHEQYF.